These 20 T cell receptor beta chains came from one sample sequenced in a study of PD-1 blockade in classical Hodgkin lymphoma. Method: immunoSEQ multiplex PCR; TCRdb's copy keeps in-frame clones and lacks some. In the table there are about 21,000 clones, roughly 94% of which are singletons. The sample's time point: newly diagnosed, previously untreated cHL patient sample. The sample comprised peripheral blood mononuclear cells (PBMCs). These receptors originate from a human donor with classical Hodgkin lymphoma.

Only one count was recorded for this clone. The chain is built from TRBV9 and TRBJ2-7; 11 bases match TRBD2. Per the germline V gene, CDR1 is SGDLS and CDR2 is YYNGEE. Unmatched junction bases numbered 6, after V lost 0 bases and J lost 4 bases. The CDR3 runs to 16 residues. The CDR3 DNA sequence: TGTGCCAGCAGCGTAGGGTTGACTAGCGGGGCGTACGAGCAGTACTTC. It is translated as CASSVGLTSGAYEQYF.

The CDR3 region has the DNA TGTGCCAGCAGCTTCGGGGGATTAGGCAATGAGCAGTTCTTC. Protein product: CASSFGGLGNEQFF. V usage is TRBV7-9 and J usage is TRBJ2-1; weak D call: TRBD2 (6 bases). V lost 3 bases and J 6 bases, leaving 12 bases between the germline ends. The CDR3 contains 14 residues. CDR1 and CDR2 from the germline V gene are SEHNR and FQNEAQ (reference sequence).

The genes are TRBV2 and TRBJ2-7, with 7 bases that match TRBD2. CDR1 and CDR2 from the germline V gene are SNHLY and FYNNEI. The CDR3 runs 12 residues. J gave up 3 bases and V 6 bases, and 2 bases lay outside the gene matches. CDR3 residues: CASSGGSYEQYF. The CDR3 DNA reads TGTGCCAGCAGCGGGGGGAGCTACGAGCAGTACTTC.

V gene TRBV18 combines with J gene TRBJ2-3; TRBD2 might be the D (7 bases). The CDR3 covers 15 residues. The V gene lost 2 bases and the J gene lost 2 bases, with 11 bases spanning the gap. Germline V CDR1 and CDR2: KGHSH, LQKENI. The CDR3 region has the DNA TGTGCCAGCTCACCAGCGGGGGCAAACACAGATACGCAGTATTTT. Translating gives CASSPAGANTDTQYF.

V gene TRBV29-1 combines with J gene TRBJ2-7; 8 bases align to TRBD1. Germline V lookup: CDR1 SQVTM, CDR2 ANQGSEA. Losses at the gene ends were 4 bases for V and 7 bases for J; bases not matched to a gene: 9. The CDR3 has 13 residues. CDR3 nucleotide sequence: TGCAGCGTTGCCGGGACAGGCCTAGAAGAGCAGTACTTC. Encoded protein: CSVAGTGLEEQYF.

This chain connects TRBV6-4 to TRBJ2-1; 8 nucleotides line up with TRBD1. The CDR3 is made up of 15 amino acids. Germline values: CDR1 MRHNA, CDR2 SNTAGT. The V gene end was trimmed by 5 bases and the J gene end by 2 bases; junction bases not matched to a gene: 5. CDR3 sequence (DNA): TGTGCCAGCAGTACGGACAGGGAGCCCTACAATGAGCAGTTCTTC. It is translated as CASSTDREPYNEQFF.

The rearrangement uses TRBV18 and TRBJ1-6, with D tentatively TRBD1 (5 bases). The length of the CDR3 is 15 residues. The ends were cut back, 6 bases at V and 2 bases at J, with 11 bases in the middle. CDR1 and CDR2 (germline): KGHSH, LQKENI. CDR3 protein: CASSTEGTYNSPLHF. The CDR3 DNA reads TGTGCCAGCTCCACGGAGGGGACCTATAATTCACCCCTCCACTTT.

This clone was observed a single time. Mismatch with germline at one junction end may stem from a read error. This chain uses TRBV20-1 with TRBJ2-5, with no clear D. The length of the CDR3 is 10 residues. Germline V lookup: CDR1 DFQATT, CDR2 SNEGSKA (reference sequence). The CDR3 bases are TGCAGTGCTAGAAACCTAATCGTGGACTTC. It encodes CSARNLIVDF.

This chain joins TRBV27 and TRBJ1-6, with a weak D call TRBD1 (5 bases). CDR1 and CDR2 from the germline V gene are MNHEY and SMNVEV (reference sequence). The CDR3 extends over 15 amino acids. V lost 0 bases and J 10 bases, leaving 13 bases between the germline ends. CDR3 DNA: TGTGCCAGCAGTTTATCAGCAGGGACCCCCTCACCCCTCCACTTT. Amino acid sequence: CASSLSAGTPSPLHF.

The chain recombines TRBV30 with TRBJ1-2; D might be TRBD1 (5 bases). The CDR3 length is 12 residues. The germline V gene has CDR1 GTSNPN and CDR2 SVGIG (reference sequence). V lost 5 bases to trimming and J lost 6 bases, with 13 bases between them. CDR3 sequence reads: CAWQGGIDGYTF. In DNA form, the CDR3 reads TGTGCCTGGCAGGGCGGCATCGATGGCTACACCTTC.

The chain employs TRBV19 and TRBJ2-1; 8 bases line up with TRBD2. With 7 bases clipped from V and 6 bases from J, the junction kept 8 bases outside the gene matches. The length of the CDR3 is 14 residues. Germline CDR1 is LNHDA and CDR2 is SQIVND (reference sequence). The CDR3 DNA reads as TGTGCCAGTACCACAATAGGACTAGCCAATGAGCAGTTCTTC. It is translated as CASTTIGLANEQFF. Full variable domain (missing parts from reference TRBV19 and TRBJ2-1): DGGITQSPKYLFRKEGQNVTLSCEQNLNHDAMYWYRQDPGQGLRLIYYSQIVNDFQKGDIAEGYSVSREKKESFPLTVTSAQKNPTAFYLCASTTIGLANEQFFGPGTRLTVL.

This sequence joins TRBV4-3 and TRBJ1-5, with TRBD1 as a possible D gene (5 bases). The germline V gene has CDR1 LGHNA and CDR2 YSLEER. The CDR3 loop spans 15 amino acids. V was shortened by 1 base and J by 7 bases, with 14 bases between the two germline ends. CDR3 region: CASSQGLRVGQPQHF. CDR3 sequence (DNA): TGCGCCAGCAGCCAAGGGCTCAGGGTCGGGCAGCCCCAGCATTTT.

CDR3 in DNA: TGTGCCAGCAGTTTACATGCCACCATATATTTT. Encoded protein: CASSLHATIYF. This sequence joins TRBV7-9 and TRBJ1-3; D is ambiguous. Germline CDR1 and CDR2: SEHNR and FQNEAQ (reference sequence). CDR3 length: 11 residues. The V end lost 6 bases, the J end lost 9 bases, and 9 bases lay between the germline ends.

The gene calls are TRBV7-9 and TRBJ1-2; 7 nucleotides agree with TRBD1. After removal of 5 bases from V and 6 bases from J, the junction contained 12 bases not matched to a gene. CDR3 length equals 15 residues. Germline CDR1 SEHNR, CDR2 FQNEAQ (reference sequence). The CDR3 spells CASSPRDRVSHGYTF. For the CDR3, the DNA is TGTGCCAGCAGCCCCCGGGACAGAGTGTCCCATGGCTACACCTTC. Combining the CDR3 with reference TRBV7-9 and TRBJ1-2 gives the whole variable domain DTGVSQNPRHKITKRGQNVTFRCDPISEHNRLYWYRQTLGQGPEFLTYFQNEAQLEKSRLLSDRFSAERPKGSFSTLEIQRTEQGDSAMYLCASSPRDRVSHGYTFGSGTRLTVV.

The genes are TRBV5-1 and TRBJ2-7, with 10 bases matching TRBD2. Germline V gene lookup returns CDR1 SGHRS and CDR2 YFSETQ. This CDR3 has 15 residues. J gave up 0 bases and V 4 bases, and 4 bases lay outside the gene matches. The CDR3 coding sequence is TGCGCCAGCAGCGCTAGCGGGGGAGCCTCCTACGAGCAGTACTTC. Its translation: CASSASGGASYEQYF.

The chain employs TRBV7-2 and TRBJ2-7; D is tentatively TRBD1 or TRBD2 (5 bases each). V shed 1 base and J shed 2 bases, with 12 bases lying between them. The length of the CDR3 is 15 residues. Germline V CDR1 and CDR2: SGHTA, FQGNSA. The CDR3 DNA follows: TGTGCCAGCAGCTTAGAAGGGCTGGGGGCCTACGAGCAGTACTTC. It translates to CASSLEGLGAYEQYF.

The V and J genes are TRBV12-2 and TRBJ1-2. TRBV12-2 is flagged as a pseudogene. CDR3 length: 12 residues. DNA for the CDR3: TGTGCAAGTCGCGGGTTGTTGGGAGGCTACACCTTC. This encodes CASRGLLGGYTF.

The V and J genes are TRBV18 and TRBJ2-5; D is perhaps TRBD1 (6 bases). There are 16 residues in the CDR3. V was cut by 3 bases and J by 1 base, with 15 bases left in between. CDR1 and CDR2 (germline): KGHSH, LQKENI. The CDR3 reads CASSPIRTAIQETQYF. In DNA, the CDR3 is TGTGCCAGCTCACCGATCCGGACAGCCATCCAAGAGACCCAGTACTTC.

The chain's CDR3 is CASSLVPGPTNEKLFF. The DNA for the CDR3 is TGCGCCAGCAGCTTGGTACCGGGACCGACTAATGAAAAACTGTTTTTT. The chain employs TRBV5-1 and TRBJ1-4, with D possibly being TRBD1 (5 bases). The CDR3 is 16 amino acids. Germline V CDR1 and CDR2: SGHRS, YFSETQ. Trimming stripped 0 bases from V and 2 bases from J, with 11 bases between.

The chain joins TRBV11-2 to TRBJ2-5, with no clear D. The germline V gene has CDR1 SGHAT and CDR2 FQNNGV. CDR3 length: 15 residues. Trimming shortened V by 5 bases and J by 2 bases, and 15 bases separated the two germline ends. The CDR3 loop reads CASSGSVRYQETQYF. The CDR3, as DNA: TGTGCCAGCAGCGGTTCCGTCAGGTATCAAGAGACCCAGTACTTC.